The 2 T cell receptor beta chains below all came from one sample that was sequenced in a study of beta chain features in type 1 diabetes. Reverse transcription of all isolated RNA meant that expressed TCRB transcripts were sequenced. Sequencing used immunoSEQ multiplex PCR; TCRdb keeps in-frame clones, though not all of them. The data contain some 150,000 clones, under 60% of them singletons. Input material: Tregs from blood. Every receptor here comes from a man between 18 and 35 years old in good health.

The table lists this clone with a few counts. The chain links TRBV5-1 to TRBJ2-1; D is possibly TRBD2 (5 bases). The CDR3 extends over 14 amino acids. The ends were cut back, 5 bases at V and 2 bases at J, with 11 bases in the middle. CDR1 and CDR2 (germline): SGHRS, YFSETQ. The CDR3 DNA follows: TGCGCCAGCAGTGGGCTAGCAACCTACAATGAGCAGTTCTTC. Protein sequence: CASSGLATYNEQFF.

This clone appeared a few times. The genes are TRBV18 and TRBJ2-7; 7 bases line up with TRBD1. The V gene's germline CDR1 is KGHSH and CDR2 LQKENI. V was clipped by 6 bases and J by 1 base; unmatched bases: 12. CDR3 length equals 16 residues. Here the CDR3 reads CASSAIRDSRSYEQYF. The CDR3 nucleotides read TGTGCCAGCTCCGCCATCCGGGACAGCCGGTCCTACGAGCAGTACTTC.